This T cell receptor (beta chain) was profiled in a study of T cell clonotyping in hematopoietic cell transplantation. Findings and limits, study-wide: After transplant, recipient diversity fell while pathologically expanded clonotypes grew through day 180.

Assay used: immunoSEQ multiplex PCR; TCRdb lists only in-frame clones, some missing. The repertoire holds some 49,000 clones, over 75% seen once, with under 6.5% in the top ten. The time point: recipient sample about 28 days before transplant, after cytoreduction. Blood collection times were about day -28 and days 30, 100, 180 posttransplant. This clone has just one count. Its target is not known. The CDR3 consists of 14 residues. Deletions cut 0 bases from V and 1 base from J, with 6 bases between. The germline CDR1 and CDR2 sequences are SEHNR and FQNEAQ (reference sequence). The chain joins TRBV7-9 to TRBJ1-1; no clear D gene. Specimen: peripheral blood mononuclear cells, collected before stem cell transplant. The TCR was taken from a man between 60 and 70 years old with biphenotypic leukemia. Some clones in this sample may be carry-over from other donors' samples. CDR3 loop: CASSLARGNTEAFF. CDR3 coding DNA: TGTGCCAGCAGCTTAGCGCGGGGGAACACTGAAGCTTTCTTT. Full variable domain (remainder filled in from reference TRBV7-9 and TRBJ1-1): DTGVSQNPRHKITKRGQNVTFRCDPISEHNRLYWYRQTLGQGPEFLTYFQNEAQLEKSRLLSDRFSAERPKGSFSTLEIQRTEQGDSAMYLCASSLARGNTEAFFGQGTRLTVV.